Listed below are T cell receptor beta chains from one sample, sequenced in a study of Ad26.COV2.S vaccination and SARS-CoV-2 variants. Profiling relied on immunoSEQ multiplex PCR, and the TCRdb table lists in-frame clones only, not all of them. The sample contains about 280,000 clones, about 89% of which appear only once. This specimen was peripheral blood, taken in a trial of Ad26.COV2.S vaccine versus placebo. Receptors originate from a person aged 18-65 years who received the Ad26.COV2.S COVID-19 vaccine or a placebo. Each CDR3 is given with its conserved first and last residue. Each record gives: D gene, J gene, clone size, V gene, CDR3 DNA, CDR3 protein. A D gene is named only where the DNA matches it firmly. Not every row has a clone size; where given, it reads once, few, many or a size class.

.	TRBJ2-2	few	TRBV7-9	TGTGCCAGCAGCTTACTTCGTAGGGACACCGGGGAGCTGTTTTTT	CASSLLRRDTGELFF
.	TRBJ2-5	.	TRBV9	TGTGCCAGCAGCGTAGGTTTCCATGCAAGGAGGTCCCAAGAGACCCAGTACTTC	CASSVGFHARRSQETQYF
.	TRBJ1-1	.	TRBV7-2	TGTGCCAGCAGCCACCAGGTCGTCCTGGGAACTGAAGCTTTCTTT	CASSHQVVLGTEAFF
TRBD2	TRBJ2-3	.	TRBV20-1	TGCAGTGCTAGTTGGCTAGCGGGAGATGATACGCAGTATTTT	CSASWLAGDDTQYF
.	TRBJ1-6	.	TRBV4-3	TGCGCCAGCAGCCAAGATTCGGGGGGTTCACCCCTCCACTTT	CASSQDSGGSPLHF
TRBD2	TRBJ2-7	.	TRBV4-2	TGTGCCAGCAGCCAAGTCATAGCGGGAGGGCCTTACGAGCAGTACTTC	CASSQVIAGGPYEQYF
TRBD1	TRBJ2-4	.	TRBV11-2	TGTGCCAGCAGCTCGATACAGGGGGCGGAAAACATTCAGTACTTC	CASSSIQGAENIQYF
.	TRBJ2-3	once	TRBV19	TGTGCCAGTGACTCCTCGAGCACAGATACGCAGTATTTT	CASDSSSTDTQYF
.	TRBJ1-1	.	TRBV6-5	TGTGCCAGCAGAGAGCCGGCAATGAACACTGAAGCTTTCTTT	CASREPAMNTEAFF
TRBD1	TRBJ2-5	once	TRBV19	TGTGCCAGTAGTGGACAGGGGGCTGGGGAGACCCAGTACTTC	CASSGQGAGETQYF
.	TRBJ2-5	.	TRBV18	TGTGCCAGCTCAGCTGGGACCGTACAAGAGACCCAGTACTTC	CASSAGTVQETQYF
.	TRBJ1-5	.	TRBV6-5	TGTGCCAGCAGTTACTCGAACACAGGGCTACAGCCCCAGCATTTT	CASSYSNTGLQPQHF
.	TRBJ2-7	.	TRBV6-6	TGTGCCAGCCGCCCCACCGGCGGAGCCTACGAGCAGTACTTC	CASRPTGGAYEQYF
.	TRBJ2-7	.	TRBV6-1	TGTGCCAGCAGTGAAGAGCGACAGCAATTTACCTACGAGCAGTACTTC	CASSEERQQFTYEQYF
.	TRBJ2-4	.	TRBV18	TGTGCCAGCTCCCCTGGACAAAAAAACATTCAGTACTTC	CASSPGQKNIQYF
TRBD1	TRBJ1-1	.	TRBV14	TGTGCCAGCAGCCCGCTGTGGCAGGGGGAGGGTGAAGCTTTCTTT	CASSPLWQGEGEAFF
.	TRBJ1-4	.	TRBV27	TGTGCCAGCAGTTTACGAGAGGGGGAAAAACTGTTTTTT	CASSLREGEKLFF
TRBD2	TRBJ2-1	.	TRBV18	TGTGCCAGCTCAACACCCCGGGGGGGCTCCTACAATGAGCAGTTCTTC	CASSTPRGGSYNEQFF
.	TRBJ2-7	.	TRBV12-5	TGTGCTAGTGGTTTGGCCAGGACCGTACGTTACGAGCAGTACTTC	CASGLARTVRYEQYF
TRBD2	TRBJ2-7	.	TRBV6-5	TGTGCCGGGGCAGGAGCGGGGGGGCCAGAGCAGTACTTC	CAGAGAGGPEQYF
.	TRBJ2-7	.	TRBV30	TGTGCCTGGAGTCCGAGGGGAAGCGAGCAGTACTTC	CAWSPRGSEQYF
.	TRBJ2-7	.	TRBV6-6	TGTGCCAGCAGAGATTCCGGGACTTCTTCCTACGAGCAGTACTTC	CASRDSGTSSYEQYF